Following are 24 T cell receptor beta chains from one sample sequenced in a study of T cell changes during pregnancy in multiple sclerosis. Here immunoSEQ multiplex PCR was the method, and the copy in TCRdb shows in-frame clones only, minus some. The profile shows approximately 23,000 clones, approximately 93% of them singletons. Material: CD4+ T cells from peripheral blood mononuclear cells, obtained after pregnancy. These TCRs come from a female donor in good health, enrolled as a control in a pregnancy study.

The chain joins TRBV18 to TRBJ2-6; 7 bases map to TRBD2. The CDR3 is 16 amino acids. Per germline, CDR1 KGHSH and CDR2 LQKENI. The V and J ends lost 6 bases and 0 bases, in that order; junction bases with no gene match: 5. The CDR3 loop reads CASSPREGSGANVLTF. DNA of the CDR3: TGTGCCAGCTCCCCCAGGGAGGGCTCTGGGGCCAACGTCCTGACTTTC.

This chain connects TRBV27 to TRBJ2-7, with a tentative D call TRBD1 (5 bases). The CDR3 has 13 residues. V was clipped by 5 bases and J by 3 bases, with 11 bases between them. The V gene's germline CDR1 is MNHEY and CDR2 SMNVEV (reference sequence). The CDR3 region is CASSVGHNYEQYF. CDR3 nucleotide sequence: TGTGCCAGCAGTGTCGGACATAACTACGAGCAGTACTTC.

This chain joins TRBV6-5 and TRBJ1-1, with D possibly matching TRBD1 (5 bases). CDR3 length: 15 residues. V lost 2 bases and J lost 1, with 11 bases in between. Germline V gene sequence: CDR1 MNHEY, CDR2 SVGAGI. The CDR3 here is CASSYRGRANTEAFF. The CDR3 DNA reads TGTGCCAGCAGTTACCGTGGCAGGGCGAACACTGAAGCTTTCTTT.

This clone was observed a few times. The chain has TRBV19 and TRBJ1-4, with 9 bases fitting TRBD1. Germline V gene sequence: CDR1 LNHDA, CDR2 SQIVND (reference sequence). V was clipped by 5 bases and J by 10 bases; unmatched bases: 23. The CDR3 runs to 19 residues. CDR3 residues: CASSSRGTGYLASPGKLFF. DNA for the CDR3: TGTGCCAGTAGTTCACGCGGGACAGGGTATTTGGCCTCGCCTGGAAAACTGTTTTTT. The full variable domain, in which reference TRBV19 and TRBJ1-4 provide the parts outside the CDR3, is DGGITQSPKYLFRKEGQNVTLSCEQNLNHDAMYWYRQDPGQGLRLIYYSQIVNDFQKGDIAEGYSVSREKKESFPLTVTSAQKNPTAFYLCASSSRGTGYLASPGKLFFGSGTQLSVL.

V gene TRBV10-3 combines with J gene TRBJ2-3, with 7 bases identical to TRBD2. CDR1 is ENHRY and CDR2 is SYGVKD in the germline V gene. V lost 4 bases and J lost 0; bases outside the gene matches: 7. CDR3 length equals 16 residues. CDR3 DNA sequence: TGTGCCATCAGTGTAAGGGGAGCGGGAAGCACAGATACGCAGTATTTT. Protein sequence: CAISVRGAGSTDTQYF.

J is TRBJ2-7 and V is TRBV28, with TRBD2 as a possible D gene (6 bases). Germline V CDR1 and CDR2: MDHEN, SYDVKM. This CDR3 is built from 12 residues. The germline V and J ends were trimmed by 6 bases and 3 bases, with 9 bases remaining between them. CDR3 amino acids: CASRTSFYEQYF. For the CDR3, the DNA is TGTGCCAGCAGGACTAGTTTCTACGAGCAGTACTTC. The whole variable domain, remainder taken from reference TRBV28 and TRBJ2-7, is DVKVTQSSRYLVKRTGEKVFLECVQDMDHENMFWYRQDPGLGLRLIYFSYDVKMKEKGDIPEGYSVSREKKERFSLILESASTNQTSMYLCASRTSFYEQYFGPGTRLTVT.

This CDR3 is CASTPGRGSEAFF. The CDR3 nucleotides read TGTGCCAGCACCCCAGGAAGGGGTTCTGAAGCTTTCTTT. This chain links TRBV27 with TRBJ1-1; D perhaps matches TRBD1 (5 bases). Trimming cost V 7 bases and J 6 bases, with 15 bases left between them. The CDR3 consists of 13 residues. CDR1 and CDR2 from the germline V gene are MNHEY and SMNVEV (reference sequence).

The genes are TRBV7-3 and TRBJ2-3; 8 nucleotides match TRBD1. V lost 4 bases, J lost 4 bases, and 7 bases stayed unmatched. The length of the CDR3 is 15 residues. Germline-derived CDR1 and CDR2 are SGHTA and FQGTGA. CDR3 residues: CASSSGQGRSDTQYF. The CDR3 DNA follows: TGTGCCAGCAGCTCCGGACAGGGTCGCTCAGATACGCAGTATTTT. The full variable domain, its missing parts supplied by reference TRBV7-3 and TRBJ2-3, is GAGVSQTPSNKVTEKGKYVELRCDPISGHTALYWYRQSLGQGPEFLIYFQGTGAADDSGLPNDRFFAVRPEGSVSTLKIQRTERGDSAVYLCASSSGQGRSDTQYFGPGTRLTVL.

This clone was seen a single time. The CDR3 spells CASSSISGGPIGGTDTQYF. CDR3 DNA sequence: TGTGCCAGCAGCTCGATTTCGGGAGGGCCGATAGGGGGGACAGATACGCAGTATTTT. This chain uses TRBV7-9 with TRBJ2-3; TRBD2 matches at 8 bases. The V gene end was trimmed by 4 bases and the J gene end by 3 bases; junction bases not matched to a gene: 18. Germline assignment: CDR1 SEHNR and CDR2 FQNEAQ (reference sequence). This CDR3 region has 19 residues.

This clone came up once. This chain uses TRBV19 with TRBJ2-1, with 11 nucleotides matching TRBD2. The CDR3 has 15 residues. CDR1 and CDR2 (germline): LNHDA, SQIVND (reference sequence). The V segment lost 9 bases and the J segment 8 bases; nucleotides outside the gene matches: 12. The CDR3 DNA reads TGTGCCAGCCAACGTACTAGCGGGAGTTTCTATGAGCAGTTCTTC. Translated, it gives CASQRTSGSFYEQFF.

CDR3 loop: CASSRGPGQGREKLFF. CDR3 coding DNA: TGTGCCAGTTCTCGGGGGCCGGGACAGGGCAGGGAAAAACTGTTTTTT. The chain is built from TRBV19 and TRBJ1-4, with 9 nucleotides matching TRBD1. Trimming cost V 8 bases and J 8 bases; bases outside gene matches: 15. This CDR3 is built from 16 residues. Germline-derived CDR1 and CDR2 are LNHDA and SQIVND (reference sequence).

The chain couples TRBV6-6 to TRBJ1-1, with D perhaps TRBD1 (6 bases). This CDR3 is 12 amino acids long. CDR1 MNHNY and CDR2 SVGAGI come from the germline V gene (reference sequence). V was trimmed by 7 bases and J by 4 bases, leaving 10 bases between them. CDR3 DNA sequence: TGTGCCAGCATTCTAGGGGGCACTGAAGCTTTCTTT. Protein product: CASILGGTEAFF.

This chain uses TRBV7-9 with TRBJ1-1, with D possibly matching TRBD1 (6 bases). The length of the CDR3 is 14 residues. V lost 5 bases and J 4 bases, leaving 14 bases between the germline ends. CDR1 and CDR2 from the germline V gene are SEHNR and FQNEAQ (reference sequence). The DNA for the CDR3 is TGTGCCAGCAGCGCAAACCGGGACACCACTGAAGCTTTCTTT. Its protein product is CASSANRDTTEAFF.

The V gene is TRBV11-2, the J gene TRBJ1-5, with D possibly being TRBD1 (6 bases). Deletions cut 6 bases from V and 3 bases from J, with 12 bases between. Germline CDR1 and CDR2: SGHAT and FQNNGV. The CDR3 has 14 amino acids. CDR3 loop: CASSPGQSNQPQHF. DNA for the CDR3: TGTGCCAGCAGTCCTGGACAGTCCAATCAGCCCCAGCATTTT.

V and J are TRBV27 and TRBJ1-2; 7 positions match TRBD1. Germline assignment: CDR1 MNHEY and CDR2 SMNVEV (reference sequence). The CDR3 covers 15 residues. J gave up 5 bases and V 2 bases, and 8 bases lay outside the gene matches. This CDR3 reads CASSLEGALGYGYTF. The DNA for the CDR3 is TGTGCCAGCAGTTTAGAGGGGGCTCTTGGGTATGGCTACACCTTC.

This chain uses TRBV10-1 with TRBJ2-5; D perhaps matches TRBD1 (6 bases). V was cut by 0 bases and J by 5 bases, with 7 bases left in between. The CDR3 covers 13 residues. CDR1 is WNHNN, CDR2 SYGVQD, per germline (reference sequence). The CDR3 is CASSESGAETQYF. CDR3 nucleotide sequence: TGCGCCAGCAGTGAGTCGGGGGCGGAGACCCAGTACTTC.

The J gene is TRBJ2-3, the V gene TRBV15; D is uncertain. This CDR3 has 13 amino acids. V lost 5 bases, J lost 7 bases, and 13 bases lay in between. Per the germline V gene, CDR1 is LNHNV and CDR2 is YYDKDF (reference sequence). CDR3 loop: CATSPRYRNTQYF. The CDR3 coding sequence is TGTGCCACCAGCCCCCGCTACCGTAATACGCAGTATTTT.

This rearrangement joins TRBV7-8 to TRBJ2-7, with TRBD1 matching 10 bases. Losses at the gene ends were 1 base for V and 2 bases for J; bases not matched to a gene: 2. The CDR3 covers 15 residues. From germline, CDR1 is SGHVS and CDR2 FQNEAQ. The CDR3, as DNA: TGTGCCAGCAGCTTAGGTGGGACAGGGGCCTACGAGCAGTACTTC. Protein sequence: CASSLGGTGAYEQYF.

V usage is TRBV7-9 and J usage is TRBJ2-7; weak D call: TRBD2 (6 bases). The CDR3 consists of 15 residues. V gave up 5 bases and J gave up 4 bases, with 18 bases separating them. CDR1 and CDR2 (germline): SEHNR, FQNEAQ (reference sequence). The CDR3 protein is CASSPLTSTLYEQYF. The CDR3 DNA reads as TGTGCCAGCAGCCCTCTGACTAGTACCCTTTACGAGCAGTACTTC.

This rearrangement joins TRBV18 to TRBJ1-2, with TRBD1 as a possible D gene (5 bases). The CDR3 has 12 residues. The V gene lost 1 base and the J gene lost 5 bases, with 5 bases spanning the gap. Germline CDR1 and CDR2: KGHSH and LQKENI. CDR3 loop: CASSPQGYGYTF. CDR3 sequence (DNA): TGTGCCAGCTCACCACAGGGGTATGGCTACACCTTC.

This clone was found a few times. The chain combines TRBV5-6 with TRBJ1-6; 8 bases align to TRBD1. The CDR3 contains 17 residues. V lost 3 bases to trimming and J lost 5 bases; unmatched junction nucleotides: 10. Germline assignment: CDR1 SGHDT and CDR2 YYEEEE. The CDR3 sequence: CASSYYLTGVDNSPLHF. The CDR3 DNA reads TGTGCCAGCAGCTATTACCTGACAGGGGTGGATAATTCACCCCTCCACTTT.

The V call is TRBV2, the J call TRBJ1-6, with a possible D match to TRBD1 (5 bases). CDR3 size: 15 residues. Germline-derived CDR1 and CDR2 are SNHLY and FYNNEI. Deletions cut 6 bases from V and 2 bases from J, with 11 bases between. The CDR3 nucleotides read TGTGCCAGCAGCGCAGGGTTGGCCTATAATTCACCCCTCCACTTT. It translates to CASSAGLAYNSPLHF.

The chain has TRBV30 and TRBJ1-5; tentative D call: TRBD1 (5 bases). CDR3 length: 14 amino acids. Looked up from germline, CDR1 is GTSNPN and CDR2 is SVGIG (reference sequence). The ends were cut back, 2 bases at V and 2 bases at J, with 10 bases in the middle. The CDR3 DNA is TGTGCCTGGAGTAGGGGTGGAGGCAATCAGCCCCAGCATTTT. As protein: CAWSRGGGNQPQHF.

The chain uses TRBV2 and TRBJ1-6; D might be TRBD1 (5 bases). V was trimmed by 2 bases and J by 5 bases, leaving 22 bases between them. CDR3 length: 19 residues. CDR1 and CDR2 from the germline V gene are SNHLY and FYNNEI. Here the CDR3 reads CASSEFSLVGAADNSPLHF. In DNA, the CDR3 is TGTGCCAGCAGTGAATTTTCGTTAGTAGGGGCTGCTGATAATTCACCCCTCCACTTT.